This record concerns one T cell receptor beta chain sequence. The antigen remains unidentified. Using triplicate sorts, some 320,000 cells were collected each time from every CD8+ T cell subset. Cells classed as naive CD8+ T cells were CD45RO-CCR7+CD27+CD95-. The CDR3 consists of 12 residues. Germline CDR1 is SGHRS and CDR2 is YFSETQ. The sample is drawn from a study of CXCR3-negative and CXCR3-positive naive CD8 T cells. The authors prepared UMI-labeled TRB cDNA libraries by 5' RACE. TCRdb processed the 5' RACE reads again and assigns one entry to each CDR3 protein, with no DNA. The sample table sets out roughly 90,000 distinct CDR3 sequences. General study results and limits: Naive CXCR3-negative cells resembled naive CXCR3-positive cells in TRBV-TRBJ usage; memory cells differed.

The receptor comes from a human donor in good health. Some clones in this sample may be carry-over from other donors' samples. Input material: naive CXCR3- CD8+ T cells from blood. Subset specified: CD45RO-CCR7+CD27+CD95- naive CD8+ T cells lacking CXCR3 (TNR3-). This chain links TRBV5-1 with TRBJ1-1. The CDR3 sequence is CASSLDWTEAFF.